This T cell receptor (beta chain) emerged from a study of control samples from healthy donors and cancer patients. The table lists this clone with a count of one. The data were produced by immunoSEQ multiplex PCR, yet TCRdb's version contains in-frame clones alone and is incomplete. The table records approximately 79,000 clones, 89% of them present only once. The source material was blood. The source of this sequence is a man aged 50 to 60 in good health.

CDR3 sequence (DNA): TGTGCCAGCAGCCAAGCGGGGGGGAACACTGAAGCTTTCTTT. Protein sequence: CASSQAGGNTEAFF. The chain joins TRBV4-2 to TRBJ1-1, with D possibly being TRBD1 (5 bases). The V end lost 1 base, the J end lost 1 base, and 7 bases lay between the germline ends. In germline, CDR1 is LGHNA, CDR2 YNFKEQ. The CDR3 is made up of 14 amino acids.